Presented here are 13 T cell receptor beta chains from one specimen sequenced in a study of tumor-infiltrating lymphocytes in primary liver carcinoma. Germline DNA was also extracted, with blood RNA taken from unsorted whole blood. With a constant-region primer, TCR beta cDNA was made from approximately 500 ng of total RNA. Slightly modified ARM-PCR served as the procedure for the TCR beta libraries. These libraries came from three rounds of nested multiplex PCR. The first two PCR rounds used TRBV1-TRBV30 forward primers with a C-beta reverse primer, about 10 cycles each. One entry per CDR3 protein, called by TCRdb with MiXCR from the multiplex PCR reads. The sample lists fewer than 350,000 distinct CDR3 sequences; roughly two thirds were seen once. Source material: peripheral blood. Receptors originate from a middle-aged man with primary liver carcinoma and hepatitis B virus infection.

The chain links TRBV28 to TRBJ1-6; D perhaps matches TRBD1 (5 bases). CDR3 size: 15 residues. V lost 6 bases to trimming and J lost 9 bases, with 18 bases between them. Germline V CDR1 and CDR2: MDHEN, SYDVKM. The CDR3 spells CASSLQGEWGSPLHF. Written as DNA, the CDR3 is TGTGCCAGCAGCTTGCAGGGAGAGTGGGGTTCACCCCTCCACTTT.

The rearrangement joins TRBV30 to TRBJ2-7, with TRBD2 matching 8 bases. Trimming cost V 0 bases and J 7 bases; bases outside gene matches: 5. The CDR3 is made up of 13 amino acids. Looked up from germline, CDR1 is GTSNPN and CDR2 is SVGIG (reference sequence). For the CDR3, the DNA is TGTGCCTGGAGTGTGCGGGGGGCGGGGGAGCAGTACTTC. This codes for CAWSVRGAGEQYF. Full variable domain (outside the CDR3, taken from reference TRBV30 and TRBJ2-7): SQTIHQWPATLVQPVGSPLSLECTVEGTSNPNLYWYRQAAGRGLQLLFYSVGIGQISSEVPQNLSASRPQDRQFILSSKKLLLSDSGFYLCAWSVRGAGEQYFGPGTRLTVT.

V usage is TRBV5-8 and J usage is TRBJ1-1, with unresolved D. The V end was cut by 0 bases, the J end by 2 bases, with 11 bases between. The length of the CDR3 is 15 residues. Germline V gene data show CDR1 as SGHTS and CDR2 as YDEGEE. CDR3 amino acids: CASSLGRQPNTEAFF. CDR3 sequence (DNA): TGTGCCAGCAGCTTGGGGAGGCAACCCAACACTGAAGCTTTCTTT.

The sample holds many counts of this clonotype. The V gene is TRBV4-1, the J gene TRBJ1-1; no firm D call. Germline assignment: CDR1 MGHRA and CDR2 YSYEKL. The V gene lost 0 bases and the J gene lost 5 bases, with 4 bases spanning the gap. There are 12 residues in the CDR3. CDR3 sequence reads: CASSQERTEAFF. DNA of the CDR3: TGCGCCAGCAGCCAAGAGCGGACTGAAGCTTTCTTT.

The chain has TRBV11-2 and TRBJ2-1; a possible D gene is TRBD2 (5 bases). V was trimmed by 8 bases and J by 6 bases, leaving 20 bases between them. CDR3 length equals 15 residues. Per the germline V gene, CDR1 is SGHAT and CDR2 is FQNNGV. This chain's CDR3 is CASGALAGGPNEQFF. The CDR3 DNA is TGTGCCAGCGGCGCTCTAGCAGGTGGGCCCAATGAGCAGTTCTTC.

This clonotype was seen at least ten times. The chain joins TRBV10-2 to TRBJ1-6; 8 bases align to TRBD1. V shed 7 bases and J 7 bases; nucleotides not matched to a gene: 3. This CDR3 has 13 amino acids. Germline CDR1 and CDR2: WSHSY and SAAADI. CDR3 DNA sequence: TGCGCCAGCACAGGACAGGGCAATTCACCCCTCCACTTT. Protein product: CASTGQGNSPLHF.

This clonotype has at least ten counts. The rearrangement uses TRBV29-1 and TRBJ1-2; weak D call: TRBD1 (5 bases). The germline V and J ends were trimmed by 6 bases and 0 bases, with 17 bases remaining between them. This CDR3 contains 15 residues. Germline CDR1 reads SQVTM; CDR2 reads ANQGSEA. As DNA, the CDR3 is TGCAGCGTCCTTGGGGACGGTGCGACTAACTATGGCTACACCTTC. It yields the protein CSVLGDGATNYGYTF. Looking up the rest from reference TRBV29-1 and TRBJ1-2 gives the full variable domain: SAVISQKPSRDICQRGTSLTIQCQVDSQVTMMFWYRQQPGQSLTLIATANQGSEATYESGFVIDKFPISRPNLTFSTLTVSNMSPEDSSIYLCSVLGDGATNYGYTFGSGTRLTVV.

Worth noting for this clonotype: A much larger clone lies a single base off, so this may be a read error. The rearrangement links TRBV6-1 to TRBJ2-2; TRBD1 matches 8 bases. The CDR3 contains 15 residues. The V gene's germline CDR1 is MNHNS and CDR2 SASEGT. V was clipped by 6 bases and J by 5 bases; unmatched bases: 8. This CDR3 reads CASRDPGGRTGELFF. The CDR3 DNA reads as TGTGCCAGCAGGGACCCAGGGGGCAGAACCGGGGAGCTGTTTTTT.

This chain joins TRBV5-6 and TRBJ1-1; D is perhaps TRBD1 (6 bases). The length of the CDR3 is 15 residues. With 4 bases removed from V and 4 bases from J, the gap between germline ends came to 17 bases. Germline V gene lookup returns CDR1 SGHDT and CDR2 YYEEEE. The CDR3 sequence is CASSAAGALRTEAFF. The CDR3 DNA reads TGTGCCAGCAGCGCCGCAGGGGCTTTGCGCACTGAAGCTTTCTTT. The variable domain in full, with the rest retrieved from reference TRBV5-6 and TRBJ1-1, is DAGVTQSPTHLIKTRGQQVTLRCSPKSGHDTVSWYQQALGQGPQFIFQYYEEEERQRGNFPDRFSGHQFPNYSSELNVNALLLGDSALYLCASSAAGALRTEAFFGQGTRLTVV.

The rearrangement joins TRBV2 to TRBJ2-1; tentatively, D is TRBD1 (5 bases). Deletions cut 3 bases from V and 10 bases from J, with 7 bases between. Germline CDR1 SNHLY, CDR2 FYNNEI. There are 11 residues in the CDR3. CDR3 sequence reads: CASSDWGEQFF. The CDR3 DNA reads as TGTGCCAGCAGTGATTGGGGCGAGCAGTTCTTC.

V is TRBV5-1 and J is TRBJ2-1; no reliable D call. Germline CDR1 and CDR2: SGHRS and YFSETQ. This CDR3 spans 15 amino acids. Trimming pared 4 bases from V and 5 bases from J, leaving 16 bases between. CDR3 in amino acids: CASSMDVQSHNEQFF. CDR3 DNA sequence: TGCGCCAGCAGCATGGACGTTCAATCCCACAATGAGCAGTTCTTC.

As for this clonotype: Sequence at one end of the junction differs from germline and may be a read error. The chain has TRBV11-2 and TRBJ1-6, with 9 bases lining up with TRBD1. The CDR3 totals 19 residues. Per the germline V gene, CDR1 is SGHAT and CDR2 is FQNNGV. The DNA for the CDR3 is TGTGCCAGCAGCCCAAGGCCTGGACAGGGGAGCTCCTGTAATTCACCCCTCCACTTT. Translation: CASSPRPGQGSSCNSPLHF. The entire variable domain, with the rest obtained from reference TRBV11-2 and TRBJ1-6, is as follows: EAGVAQSPRYKIIEKRQSVAFWCNPISGHATLYWYQQILGQGPKLLIQFQNNGVVDDSQLPKDRFSAERLKGVDSTLKIQPAKLEDSAVYLCASSPRPGQGSSCNSPLHFGNGTRLTVT.

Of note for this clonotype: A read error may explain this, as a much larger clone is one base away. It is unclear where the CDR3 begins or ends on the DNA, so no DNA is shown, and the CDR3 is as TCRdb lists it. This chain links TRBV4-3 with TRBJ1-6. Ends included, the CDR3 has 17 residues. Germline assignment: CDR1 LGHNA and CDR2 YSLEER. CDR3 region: CASSQVASGSYDSPFHF.